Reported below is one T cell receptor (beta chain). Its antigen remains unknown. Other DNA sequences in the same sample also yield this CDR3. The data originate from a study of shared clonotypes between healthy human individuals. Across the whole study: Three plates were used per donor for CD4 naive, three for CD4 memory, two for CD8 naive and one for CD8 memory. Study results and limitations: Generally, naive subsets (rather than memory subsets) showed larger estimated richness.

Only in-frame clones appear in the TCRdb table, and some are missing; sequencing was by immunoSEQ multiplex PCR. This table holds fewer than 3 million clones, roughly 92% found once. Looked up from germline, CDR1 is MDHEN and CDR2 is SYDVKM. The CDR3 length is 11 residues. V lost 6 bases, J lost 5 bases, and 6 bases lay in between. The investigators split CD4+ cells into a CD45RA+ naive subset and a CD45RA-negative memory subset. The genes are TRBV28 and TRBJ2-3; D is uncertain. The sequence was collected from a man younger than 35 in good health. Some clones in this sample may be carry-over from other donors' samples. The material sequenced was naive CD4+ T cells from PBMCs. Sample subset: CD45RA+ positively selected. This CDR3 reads CASSLRDTQYF. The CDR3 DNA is TGTGCCAGCAGCCTAAGAGATACGCAGTATTTT.